The source of this T cell receptor beta chain is a study of T-cell memory formation after mild COVID-19. Overall study findings and caveats: Day 15 to 85 contracting clones showed balanced CD4/CD8; day 15 to 37 expanders favored CD4+.

Via MiXCR, TCRdb re-called the 5' RACE reads, giving one row per CDR3 protein. The sample consists of 95,000 to 120,000 distinct CDR3 sequences, roughly a sixth of them appearing once. This clonotype has a single count. Its target is not known. This clonotype was sampled from a man younger than 35 who had mild COVID-19 (a few samples of this study predate the infection). Cell type and time point are not known. Sequencing was carried out using PBMCs or a T cell subset sorted from them (not recorded which).

CDR3 sequence (DNA): TGTGCCAGCAGCTTAGTACGTGGCTCTGGGGCCAACGTCCTGACTTTC. It encodes CASSLVRGSGANVLTF. The rearrangement uses TRBV7-6 and TRBJ2-6; no clear D gene. Trimming left V 1 base short and J 0 bases short, with 7 bases between. The CDR3 is 16 amino acids. Germline CDR1 reads SGHVS; CDR2 reads FNYEAQ.